This T cell receptor (beta chain) was retrieved from a study of early T cells in non-severe SARS-CoV-2 infection. Trimming cost V 7 bases and J 9 bases, with 20 bases left between them. Germline V gene data show CDR1 as SGHRS and CDR2 as YFSETQ. The CDR3 totals 14 residues. TCRdb reprocessed the 5' RACE reads with MiXCR, giving one entry per CDR3 protein. Found here are tens of thousands of distinct CDR3 sequences, around 9.3% of them singletons; the top ten hold roughly 15%. Ten or more counts support this clonotype. This chain connects TRBV5-1 to TRBJ2-1, with D possibly TRBD1 on 6 matching bases. The material sequenced was whole blood. The receptor was derived from an adult who was a healthcare worker with PCR-confirmed SARS-CoV-2 infection or an uninfected control (not recorded which). CDR3 nucleotide sequence: TGCGCCAGCGCGTCCTCTGGACAGACGGGTGAGCAGTTCTTC. Translated, it gives CASASSGQTGEQFF.